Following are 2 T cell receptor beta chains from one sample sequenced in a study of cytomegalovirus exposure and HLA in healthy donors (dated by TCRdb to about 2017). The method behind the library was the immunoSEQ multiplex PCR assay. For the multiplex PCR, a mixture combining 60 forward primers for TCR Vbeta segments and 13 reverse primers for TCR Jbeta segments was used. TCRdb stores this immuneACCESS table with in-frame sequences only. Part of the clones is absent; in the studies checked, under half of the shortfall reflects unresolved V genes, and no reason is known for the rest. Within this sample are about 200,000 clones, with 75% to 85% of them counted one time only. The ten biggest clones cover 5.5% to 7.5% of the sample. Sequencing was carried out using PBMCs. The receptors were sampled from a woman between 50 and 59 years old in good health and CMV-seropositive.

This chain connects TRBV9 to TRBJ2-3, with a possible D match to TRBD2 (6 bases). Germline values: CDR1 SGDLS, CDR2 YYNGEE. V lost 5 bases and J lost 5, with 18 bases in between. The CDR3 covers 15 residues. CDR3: CASSALALPGDTQYF. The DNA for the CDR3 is TGTGCCAGCAGTGCGCTAGCGCTCCCGGGAGATACGCAGTATTTT.

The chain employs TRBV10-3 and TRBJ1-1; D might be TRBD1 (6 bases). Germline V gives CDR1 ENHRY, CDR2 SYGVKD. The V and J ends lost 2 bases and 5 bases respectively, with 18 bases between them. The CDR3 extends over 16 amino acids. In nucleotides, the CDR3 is TGTGCCATCAGTGAGCCCTCCACACAGGGAAATACTGAAGCTTTCTTT. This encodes CAISEPSTQGNTEAFF.